The next 30 T cell receptor beta chains were all read from a single sample in a study of human T cells and chemical hapten exposure. The time point was: pre-sensitization, week 0. As for treatment: therapeutic diphenylcyclopropenone sensitization with weekly scalp DPC. From the RACE reads, TCRdb called clonotypes with MiXCR, one entry per CDR3 protein. The data show 200,000 to 300,000 distinct CDR3 sequences, about 9.4% seen once. The starting material was whole blood, obtained in connection with sensitization to the hapten diphenylcyclopropenone (DPC). These receptors all come from a woman aged 40 to 55 with alopecia areata. Some clones in this sample may be carry-over from other donors' samples.

This clonotype was seen a handful of times. The chain is built from TRBV10-3 and TRBJ2-7, with 9 bases lining up with TRBD2. CDR3 length equals 15 residues. J lost 2 bases, V lost 4 bases, and 6 bases had no gene match. CDR1 ENHRY and CDR2 SYGVKD come from the germline V gene. The CDR3 protein is CAISGDSGGPYEQYF. For the CDR3, the DNA is TGTGCCATCAGTGGAGATAGCGGGGGTCCCTACGAGCAGTACTTC.

This clonotype was counted only a few times. The chain couples TRBV6-2 or TRBV6-3 to TRBJ2-2; D is ambiguous. V gave up 6 bases and J gave up 5 bases, with 10 bases separating them. Germline CDR1 MNHEY, CDR2 SVGEGT. The CDR3 spans 13 residues. The CDR3 sequence: CASRFPSTGELFF. In nucleotides, the CDR3 is TGTGCCAGCAGGTTTCCCTCGACCGGGGAGCTGTTTTTT.

The genes are TRBV30 and TRBJ1-4, with D possibly TRBD1 on 6 matching bases. Germline V gene sequence: CDR1 GTSNPN, CDR2 SVGIG (reference sequence). The CDR3 is 14 residues long. V lost 2 bases to trimming and J lost 7 bases, with 14 bases between them. CDR3: CAWSQQGRGEKLFF. The CDR3 DNA sequence: TGTGCCTGGAGTCAACAGGGCAGGGGTGAAAAACTGTTTTTT.

The chain is built from TRBV6-2 or TRBV6-3 and TRBJ2-7; no definite D call. V was pared by 5 bases and J by 2 bases, with 13 bases between. The CDR3 contains 14 residues. Germline lookup yields CDR1 MNHEY and CDR2 SVGEGT. In DNA, the CDR3 is TGTGCCAGCAGTCCCAGGATCCAGGCCTACGAGCAGTACTTC. This gives the protein CASSPRIQAYEQYF.

This rearrangement joins TRBV5-1 to TRBJ1-4, with unresolved D. The CDR3 has 15 amino acids. Germline CDR1 reads SGHRS; CDR2 reads YFSETQ. Between the trimmed V and J ends, which lost 5 bases and 0 bases, there was a span of 11 bases. CDR3 sequence: CASSSSRATNEKLFF. In DNA, the CDR3 is TGCGCCAGCAGTTCCAGCCGCGCAACTAATGAAAAACTGTTTTTT.

This clonotype was observed a few times. The chain has TRBV28 and TRBJ2-3, with TRBD2 matching over 15 bases. The ends lost 5 bases at V and 0 bases at J; junction bases unmatched: 6. CDR3 length equals 18 residues. CDR1 is MDHEN, CDR2 SYDVKM, per germline. CDR3 in DNA: TGTGCCAGCAGTCGACCGGGACTAGCGGGAGGTAGCACAGATACGCAGTATTTT. Translation: CASSRPGLAGGSTDTQYF.

The sample holds a few counts of this clonotype. This chain uses TRBV20-1 with TRBJ2-1, with 7 nucleotides matching TRBD1. The CDR3 loop spans 14 amino acids. The trim removed 6 bases at V and 6 bases at J, leaving 11 bases unmatched. Germline CDR1 DFQATT, CDR2 SNEGSKA (reference sequence). The CDR3 DNA reads as TGCAGTGCGATGACAGGGCCTTACAGCAATGAGCAGTTCTTC. Its translation is CSAMTGPYSNEQFF.

The rearrangement links TRBV3-1 to TRBJ1-5; D unclear. Germline CDR1 LGHDT, CDR2 YNNKEL (reference sequence). Trimming cost V 1 base and J 3 bases, with 7 bases left between them. The length of the CDR3 is 14 residues. CDR3: CASSQAGFNQPQHF. CDR3 coding DNA: TGTGCCAGCAGCCAAGCTGGTTTCAATCAGCCCCAGCATTTT.

This clonotype was detected only a few times. The CDR3 DNA reads as TGTGCCAGCAGCTTCGCAGACAGCTATGGCTACACCTTC. Translated: CASSFADSYGYTF. V gene TRBV5-4 combines with J gene TRBJ1-2, with a possible D match to TRBD1 (5 bases). The V gene's germline CDR1 is SGHNT and CDR2 YYREEE (reference sequence). This CDR3 spans 13 amino acids. Trimming took off 2 bases at V and 4 bases at J, with 9 bases between the two ends.

In this sample, this clonotype turned up many times. This rearrangement joins TRBV29-1 to TRBJ1-1; possibly TRBD1 for D (6 bases). The CDR3 length is 13 residues. Germline CDR1 reads SQVTM; CDR2 reads ANQGSEA. Trimming shortened V by 5 bases and J by 0 bases, and 10 bases separated the two germline ends. In DNA, the CDR3 is TGCAGCGTTTCCGGGACACTGAACACTGAAGCTTTCTTT. Translated, it gives CSVSGTLNTEAFF.

The V call is TRBV4-2, the J call TRBJ2-3; 13 positions agree with TRBD2. After removal of 1 base from V and 6 bases from J, the junction contained 10 bases not matched to a gene. The CDR3 loop spans 18 amino acids. Germline CDR1 reads LGHNA; CDR2 reads YNFKEQ. CDR3 DNA sequence: TGTGCCAGCAGCCAAGCCGGGACTAGCGGGATTGCAGGGGATACGCAGTATTTT. Protein product: CASSQAGTSGIAGDTQYF.

This clonotype was seen at least ten times. The chain combines TRBV7-2 with TRBJ2-3, with D perhaps matching TRBD1 or TRBD2 (5 bases each). Germline CDR1 reads SGHTA; CDR2 reads FQGNSA. There are 14 residues in the CDR3. The ends were cut back, 2 bases at V and 2 bases at J, with 8 bases in the middle. In DNA, the CDR3 is TGTGCCAGCAGCTTAATGGGGACCACAGATACGCAGTATTTT. Residues: CASSLMGTTDTQYF.

The table lists this clonotype with a few counts. The rearrangement joins TRBV28 to TRBJ1-5; weak D call: TRBD1 (6 bases). This CDR3 has 16 amino acids. Trimming took off 6 bases at V and 3 bases at J, with 18 bases between the two ends. Germline lookup yields CDR1 MDHEN and CDR2 SYDVKM. CDR3 DNA sequence: TGTGCCAGCAGATTTCCAGGGGCGGGAGCCAATCAGCCCCAGCATTTT. Protein: CASRFPGAGANQPQHF.

V and J are TRBV5-1 and TRBJ2-7, with 13 bases matching TRBD2. This CDR3 spans 17 amino acids. CDR1 is SGHRS, CDR2 YFSETQ, per germline. V lost 3 bases, J lost 0 bases, and 6 bases stayed unmatched. This CDR3 reads CASSSLAGGPRSYEQYF. The CDR3 DNA reads TGCGCCAGCAGCTCACTAGCGGGAGGGCCCCGCTCCTACGAGCAGTACTTC.

This clonotype was recorded many times. V usage is TRBV10-3 and J usage is TRBJ2-7; 14 bases align to TRBD2. Germline V gene lookup returns CDR1 ENHRY and CDR2 SYGVKD. This CDR3 is 15 amino acids long. V gave up 7 bases and J gave up 5 bases; unmatched junction bases: 7. The CDR3 sequence: CAITTTSGRAHEQYF. Here the CDR3 DNA reads TGTGCCATCACCACGACTAGCGGGAGGGCCCACGAGCAGTACTTC.

The gene calls are TRBV28 and TRBJ2-2; no definite D call. This CDR3 has 14 residues. CDR1 is MDHEN, CDR2 SYDVKM, per germline. V was shortened by 5 bases and J by 5 bases, with 12 bases between the two germline ends. This CDR3 reads CASSPPRITGELFF. The CDR3 bases are TGTGCCAGCAGTCCCCCCCGGATTACCGGGGAGCTGTTTTTT.

This clonotype was observed a handful of times. This chain links TRBV7-2 with TRBJ1-2; D remains unclear. This CDR3 region has 11 residues. CDR1 is SGHTA, CDR2 FQGNSA, per germline. V dropped 0 bases and J dropped 12 bases, with 8 bases sitting between them. The CDR3 protein is CASSLAGDHTF. The CDR3 coding sequence is TGTGCCAGCAGCTTAGCTGGGGATCACACCTTC.

About this clonotype: The germline gene is not matched at one end of the junction; a read error may be the cause. The chain has TRBV6-5 and TRBJ2-1; TRBD1 aligns across 7 bases. Germline V CDR1 and CDR2: MNHEY, SVGAGI. CDR3 length equals 14 residues. CDR3 region: CVSSLGQAYNEQFF. The CDR3 nucleotides read TGTGTCAGCAGCCTAGGACAGGCCTACAATGAGCAGTTCTTC.

The sample holds a few counts of this clonotype. The CDR3 DNA reads as TGCAGTGCGCGGACAGTTGGAAACACCATATATTTT. Protein: CSARTVGNTIYF. This rearrangement joins TRBV20-1 to TRBJ1-3; D may be TRBD1 (6 bases). Trimming stripped 6 bases from V and 3 bases from J, with 9 bases between. There are 12 residues in the CDR3. CDR1 and CDR2 from the germline V gene are DFQATT and SNEGSKA (reference sequence).

This CDR3 is CASSILASDTQYF. The CDR3 bases are TGTGCCAGCAGCATACTAGCGTCCGATACGCAGTATTTT. This chain uses TRBV7-2 with TRBJ2-3; TRBD2 matches 7 bases. The CDR3 length is 13 residues. J gave up 6 bases and V 5 bases, and 5 bases lay outside the gene matches. The germline V gene has CDR1 SGHTA and CDR2 FQGNSA.

The CDR3, as DNA: TGTGCCAGCAGTCACAGGACAGACCGGGAGACCGGGGAGCTGTTTTTT. Protein: CASSHRTDRETGELFF. The rearrangement links TRBV6-2 or TRBV6-3 to TRBJ2-2, with D possibly being TRBD1 or TRBD2 (6 bases each). Germline V gene sequence: CDR1 MNHEY, CDR2 SVGEGT. V was clipped by 5 bases and J by 5 bases, with 18 bases between them. This CDR3 has 16 residues.

This clonotype was observed at least ten times. J is TRBJ2-3 and V is TRBV7-2; 8 bases agree with TRBD2. The CDR3 loop spans 15 amino acids. The germline V gene encodes CDR1 SGHTA and CDR2 FQGNSA. V lost 4 bases, J lost 7 bases, and 10 bases stayed unmatched. The CDR3 DNA follows: TGTGCCAGCAGCTCCAGCGGGGGACCCGGAAATACGCAGTATTTT. It yields the protein CASSSSGGPGNTQYF.

The chain joins TRBV4-2 to TRBJ2-1; D might be TRBD1 (6 bases). Trimming cost V 2 bases and J 6 bases, with 14 bases left between them. The V gene's germline CDR1 is LGHNA and CDR2 YNFKEQ. This CDR3 has 15 residues. Here the CDR3 reads CASSQRGKGGNEQFF. Written as DNA, the CDR3 is TGTGCCAGCAGCCAAAGGGGGAAAGGAGGCAATGAGCAGTTCTTC.

This clonotype was seen a handful of times. The chain uses TRBV6-2 or TRBV6-3 and TRBJ2-1, with D possibly matching TRBD2 (6 bases). Germline assignment: CDR1 MNHEY and CDR2 SVGEGT. The CDR3 sequence is 12 residues long. The V end lost 6 bases, the J end lost 7 bases, and 10 bases lay between the germline ends. CDR3 amino acids: CASSRRENEQFF. The CDR3 DNA sequence: TGTGCCAGCAGCAGACGGGAGAATGAGCAGTTCTTC.

This clonotype was counted only a few times. The chain is built from TRBV27 and TRBJ1-1, with TRBD1 matching 10 bases. The germline V gene encodes CDR1 MNHEY and CDR2 SMNVEV (reference sequence). This CDR3 contains 17 residues. V lost 3 bases to trimming and J lost 1 base; unmatched junction nucleotides: 8. The CDR3 DNA sequence: TGTGCCAGCAGTTTGGGCCCGGGACAGGGGTCGAACACTGAAGCTTTCTTT. It encodes CASSLGPGQGSNTEAFF.

The chain links TRBV5-1 to TRBJ2-1, with TRBD2 as a possible D gene (6 bases). V lost 4 bases, J lost 5 bases, and 19 bases lay in between. Germline CDR1 and CDR2: SGHRS and YFSETQ. This CDR3 contains 16 residues. The CDR3 DNA reads as TGCGCCAGCAGCCTAAGGCCGGGACTCCGGAACAATGAGCAGTTCTTC. Translated, it gives CASSLRPGLRNNEQFF.

The V gene is TRBV5-4, the J gene TRBJ2-7; 10 bases are a match to TRBD1. CDR3 length: 15 amino acids. The junction had 5 bases not matched to a gene; V was cut back by 0 bases and J by 5 bases. Per germline, CDR1 SGHNT and CDR2 YYREEE (reference sequence). The CDR3 loop reads CASSLAIGTGDEQYF. In DNA, the CDR3 is TGTGCCAGCAGCTTGGCCATAGGGACAGGGGACGAGCAGTACTTC. The variable domain in full, completed from reference TRBV5-4 and TRBJ2-7, reads ETGVTQSPTHLIKTRGQQVTLRCSSQSGHNTVSWYQQALGQGPQFIFQYYREEENGRGNFPPRFSGLQFPNYSSELNVNALELDDSALYLCASSLAIGTGDEQYFGPGTRLTVT.

About this clonotype itself: A much larger clone lies one base from this, so it may be a read error. This chain connects TRBV12-3 or TRBV12-4 to TRBJ1-1; D gene uncertain. V was shortened by 3 bases and J by 1 base, with 6 bases between the two germline ends. This CDR3 comprises 13 residues. The CDR3 sequence is CASSFQANTEAFF. CDR3 nucleotide sequence: TGTGCCAGCAGTTTCCAGGCGAACACTGAAGCTTTCTTT.

In this sample, this clonotype turned up a few times. The genes are TRBV10-3 and TRBJ2-1; D call uncertain. The CDR3 covers 12 residues. Germline V lookup: CDR1 ENHRY, CDR2 SYGVKD. V lost 2 bases and J lost 6, with 5 bases in between. The CDR3 is CAISEHRNEQFF. The CDR3 region has the DNA TGTGCCATCAGTGAGCACCGCAATGAGCAGTTCTTC.

This chain connects TRBV12-3 or TRBV12-4 to TRBJ1-4, with a tentative D call TRBD1 (5 bases). V lost 6 bases and J lost 17, with 16 bases in between. The CDR3 has 11 residues. The CDR3 DNA sequence: TGTGCCAGCAGCTCCGGGACGGTTAAATTTTTT. Its protein product is CASSSGTVKFF.